This entry concerns a single T cell receptor beta chain. The antigen is unknown. The record originates from a study of human T cells and chemical hapten exposure. Across the study: Weekly scalp doses of diphenylcyclopropenone were given to patients during the approximately 25-week study. The study patch tested 0.01% DPC on the upper back and read results at 6 days. Study outcomes and limitations: Significantly more large CDR3 similarity clusters arose among expanded TCRs than among controls.

The time point here: patch test 1, 2 weeks after DPC sensitization. Treatment reported: therapeutic diphenylcyclopropenone sensitization with weekly scalp DPC. TCRdb called the RACE reads again in MiXCR, with one record for every CDR3 protein. The data contain a few hundred thousand distinct CDR3 sequences, more than 4.5% of them singletons. Sequencing used whole blood, obtained in connection with sensitization to the hapten diphenylcyclopropenone (DPC). This clonotype originated in a woman aged 50 to 65 with alopecia areata. Some clones in this sample may be carry-over from other donors' samples.

CDR3 in DNA: TGTGCCAGCAGCGGGGCTTGGAGTCTTGCATCTGGAAACACCATATATTTT. Amino acids: CASSGAWSLASGNTIYF. The chain combines TRBV12-3 or TRBV12-4 with TRBJ1-3, with a tentative D call TRBD1 (5 bases). With 6 bases removed from V and 1 base from J, the gap between germline ends came to 19 bases. This CDR3 has 17 amino acids.